One and the same sample provided the 21 T cell receptor beta chains below, sequenced in a study of blood T cell repertoires in COVID-19. Only in-frame clones appear in the TCRdb table, and some are missing; sequencing was by immunoSEQ multiplex PCR. The table has over 150,000 clones, roughly 80% seen once. Material for sequencing was peripheral blood. The receptors stem from a woman aged 55-75 years with acute or convalescent COVID-19.

This rearrangement joins TRBV7-6 to TRBJ1-6; 8 nucleotides match TRBD1. V shed 6 bases, J shed 9 bases, and the junction held 13 bases outside the gene matches. The germline V gene has CDR1 SGHVS and CDR2 FNYEAQ. The CDR3 loop spans 16 amino acids. The CDR3 nucleotides read TGTGCCAGCAGTCCAACCCCCGGGACAGGTTTTTCACCCCTCCACTTT. It specifies CASSPTPGTGFSPLHF.

J is TRBJ1-1 and V is TRBV7-3; D is ambiguous. The CDR3 length is 12 residues. Germline V gene sequence: CDR1 SGHTA, CDR2 FQGTGA. V gave up 5 bases and J gave up 4 bases, with 8 bases separating them. The CDR3 reads CASSRGGTEAFF. The DNA for the CDR3 is TGTGCCAGCAGCCGAGGTGGCACTGAAGCTTTCTTT.

This chain links TRBV18 with TRBJ1-2; D possibly corresponds to TRBD1 (6 bases). Germline V lookup: CDR1 KGHSH, CDR2 LQKENI. This CDR3 has 16 amino acids. With 1 base removed from V and 6 bases from J, the gap between germline ends came to 18 bases. Here the CDR3 reads CASSPLNQQGMDGYTF. CDR3 nucleotide sequence: TGTGCCAGCTCACCACTCAACCAACAGGGTATGGATGGCTACACCTTC.

The chain employs TRBV5-1 and TRBJ2-3; TRBD1 agrees at 11 bases. The CDR3 sequence is 17 residues long. The germline CDR1 and CDR2 sequences are SGHRS and YFSETQ. The ends lost 0 bases at V and 3 bases at J; junction bases unmatched: 6. The CDR3 coding sequence is TGCGCCAGCAGCTTGGGATCCGGGACAGGGGGGACAGATACGCAGTATTTT. This gives the protein CASSLGSGTGGTDTQYF.

A remark on this clone: A junction end diverges from the germline sequence, so it may reflect a read error. The chain uses TRBV12-5 and TRBJ2-1, with D unresolved. The germline V gene encodes CDR1 LGHNT and CDR2 FRNRAP. This CDR3 has 16 residues. The CDR3 protein is CASGLGGQSTYNEQFF. As DNA, the CDR3 is TGTGCTAGTGGTTTGGGTGGGCAGTCCACCTATAATGAGCAGTTCTTC.

This clone was detected a few times. This chain uses TRBV18 with TRBJ1-5; 9 nucleotides agree with TRBD1. The CDR3 is made up of 16 amino acids. The germline V gene encodes CDR1 KGHSH and CDR2 LQKENI. With 0 bases clipped from V and 3 bases from J, the junction kept 3 bases outside the gene matches. CDR3 sequence reads: CASSPPRTGDNQPQHF. The CDR3 DNA reads as TGTGCCAGCTCACCACCACGGACAGGGGACAATCAGCCCCAGCATTTT.

V is TRBV5-4 and J is TRBJ1-2; 7 bases agree with TRBD1. CDR1 and CDR2 (germline): SGHNT, YYREEE (reference sequence). V trimming: 4 bases; J trimming: 0 bases; junction bases outside the gene matches: 6. The CDR3 sequence is 15 residues long. CDR3 sequence: CASSHRQGPNYGYTF. Written as DNA, the CDR3 is TGTGCCAGCAGCCATCGACAGGGCCCTAACTATGGCTACACCTTC.

The chain couples TRBV19 to TRBJ1-3; possible D gene TRBD1, 6 bases. Germline CDR1 LNHDA, CDR2 SQIVND (reference sequence). There are 16 residues in the CDR3. The germline V and J ends were trimmed by 4 bases and 2 bases, with 15 bases remaining between them. This CDR3 reads CASSTLTGRAGNTIYF. CDR3 DNA sequence: TGTGCCAGTAGTACCTTGACAGGTCGGGCTGGAAACACCATATATTTT.

This chain connects TRBV28 to TRBJ1-5, with D hard to call. Trimming removed 4 bases at V and 4 bases at J, with 17 bases between. Germline CDR1 reads MDHEN; CDR2 reads SYDVKM. The CDR3 contains 16 residues. CDR3 coding DNA: TGTGCCAGCAGTTCCGCAGGAACCCAGGAAAATCAGCCCCAGCATTTT. Translation: CASSSAGTQENQPQHF.

The genes are TRBV5-1 and TRBJ1-1; D gene uncertain. V was pared by 3 bases and J by 4 bases, with 13 bases between. Germline V gene lookup returns CDR1 SGHRS and CDR2 YFSETQ. The CDR3 has 14 amino acids. The CDR3 is CASSSSGRITEAFF. The CDR3 DNA reads TGCGCCAGCAGCTCCTCGGGGAGGATCACTGAAGCTTTCTTT.

The chain has TRBV3-1 (or the pseudogene TRBV3-2) and TRBJ2-1; TRBD1 matches 9 bases. Unmatched junction bases numbered 4, after V lost 1 base and J lost 3 bases. The germline V gene has CDR1 LGHDT and CDR2 YNNKEL (reference sequence). CDR3 size: 16 residues. The CDR3 nucleotides read TGTGCCAGCAGCCAAGCGACAGGGGGTTTCTACAATGAGCAGTTCTTC. Translating gives CASSQATGGFYNEQFF.

The chain couples TRBV7-2 to TRBJ1-5, with a tentative D call TRBD1 (6 bases). This CDR3 comprises 15 residues. Between the trimmed V and J ends, which lost 1 base and 2 bases, there was a span of 9 bases. The germline V gene encodes CDR1 SGHTA and CDR2 FQGNSA. The CDR3 DNA reads TGTGCCAGCAGCTTAGTAGAGGGGGGCAATCAGCCCCAGCATTTT. Its protein is CASSLVEGGNQPQHF.

In this sample, this clone turned up a few times. Other DNA sequences in the same sample also yield this CDR3. The rearrangement links TRBV5-1 to TRBJ2-2; possible D gene TRBD1, 5 bases. Trimming shortened V by 0 bases and J by 3 bases, and 9 bases separated the two germline ends. CDR1 is SGHRS and CDR2 is YFSETQ in the germline V gene. CDR3 length equals 15 residues. The CDR3 coding sequence is TGCGCCAGCAGCTTGGCGCCAGGGTACACCGGGGAGCTGTTTTTT. It encodes CASSLAPGYTGELFF.

The chain uses TRBV5-3 and TRBJ1-2; possible D gene TRBD1, 6 bases. TRBV5-3 qualifies as an ORF whose function is uncertain. The CDR3 extends over 14 amino acids. Trimming shortened V by 0 bases and J by 4 bases, and 10 bases separated the two germline ends. CDR3 loop: CARSLVDSSYGYTF. The DNA for the CDR3 is TGTGCCAGAAGCTTGGTGGACAGCTCCTATGGCTACACCTTC.

This chain links TRBV28 with TRBJ1-1; TRBD1 agrees at 8 bases. The CDR3 runs to 15 residues. Per germline, CDR1 MDHEN and CDR2 SYDVKM. J lost 9 bases, V lost 5 bases, and 14 bases had no gene match. This CDR3 reads CASSRSGTGNLQAFF. CDR3 nucleotide sequence: TGTGCCAGCAGTCGCTCCGGGACAGGAAACCTTCAAGCTTTCTTT.

This chain links TRBV27 with TRBJ1-2; 8 bases match TRBD1. This CDR3 comprises 15 residues. Trimming at V came to 5 bases and at J to 0 bases, leaving 5 bases not matched to a gene. Germline-derived CDR1 and CDR2 are MNHEY and SMNVEV (reference sequence). The CDR3 DNA sequence: TGTGCCAGCAGTCCAGGGGGCTTAGCTAACTATGGCTACACCTTC. Its protein is CASSPGGLANYGYTF.

The table lists this clone with a count of one. This chain joins TRBV2 and TRBJ1-6; a possible D gene is TRBD1 (6 bases). The V gene lost 3 bases and the J gene lost 0 bases, with 15 bases spanning the gap. The CDR3 runs 18 residues. Germline V gene data show CDR1 as SNHLY and CDR2 as FYNNEI. The CDR3 reads CASSDRQGLISYNSPLHF. The CDR3 DNA follows: TGTGCCAGCAGTGATAGGCAGGGGTTAATCTCCTATAATTCACCCCTCCACTTT.

The chain carries TRBV19 and TRBJ1-3; D call uncertain. This CDR3 comprises 14 residues. Trimming cost V 7 bases and J 0 bases, with 10 bases left between them. CDR1 is LNHDA and CDR2 is SQIVND in the germline V gene (reference sequence). The CDR3 protein is CASNGLSSGNTIYF. In DNA form, the CDR3 reads TGTGCCAGTAATGGACTCAGCTCTGGAAACACCATATATTTT.

The chain employs TRBV9 and TRBJ1-2; D not resolved. There are 16 residues in the CDR3. V lost 2 bases, J lost 0 bases, and 14 bases lay in between. Germline V CDR1 and CDR2: SGDLS, YYNGEE. The CDR3 DNA follows: TGTGCCAGCAGCGTCCTCACCGCAGCGGCTAACTATGGCTACACCTTC. It encodes CASSVLTAAANYGYTF.

This clone was recorded once. V gene TRBV6-5 combines with J gene TRBJ2-2; the match to TRBD1 covers 8 bases. Trimming took 6 bases from V and 1 from J; bases not matched to a gene: 1. The CDR3 is 14 residues long. Per germline, CDR1 MNHEY and CDR2 SVGAGI. CDR3 residues: CASRGTGNTGELFF. The CDR3 coding sequence is TGTGCCAGCAGGGGGACAGGGAACACCGGGGAGCTGTTTTTT.

This clone has a handful of counts. This rearrangement joins TRBV10-1 to TRBJ2-3; 7 nucleotides align to TRBD2. This CDR3 is 15 amino acids long. The germline V gene encodes CDR1 WNHNN and CDR2 SYGVQD (reference sequence). V was pared by 8 bases and J by 6 bases, with 14 bases of the junction left unmatched. The CDR3 here is CASSDYGGSRDTQYF. DNA for the CDR3: TGCGCCAGCTCAGACTATGGCGGGAGTAGGGATACGCAGTATTTT.